The 23 T cell receptor beta chains listed next were all sequenced from one sample in a study of T cells in localized non-small cell lung cancer. Using immunoSEQ multiplex PCR, the repertoire was profiled, and TCRdb retains in-frame clones only, with some absent. The sample shows some 52,000 clones, 60% to 85% of them seen only once. This sample comprised PBMCs, obtained before any cancer treatment. The receptors stem from a woman aged 40-69 years with stage II lung adenocarcinoma.

The sample holds one count of this clone. V gene TRBV2 combines with J gene TRBJ1-2; the D gene is possibly TRBD1 (5 bases). The CDR3 consists of 16 residues. From germline, CDR1 is SNHLY and CDR2 FYNNEI. V gave up 8 bases and J gave up 0 bases, with 19 bases separating them. CDR3 residues: CASWGDSGEANYGYTF. Written as DNA, the CDR3 is TGTGCCAGCTGGGGGGACTCCGGAGAGGCTAACTATGGCTACACCTTC. Full variable domain (missing parts from reference TRBV2 and TRBJ1-2): EPEVTQTPSHQVTQMGQEVILRCVPISNHLYFYWYRQILGQKVEFLVSFYNNEISEKSEIFDDQFSVERPDGSNFTLKIRSTKLEDSAMYFCASWGDSGEANYGYTFGSGTRLTVV.

The chain couples TRBV6-5 to TRBJ2-6, with a tentative D call TRBD2 (5 bases). The length of the CDR3 is 13 residues. Germline V lookup: CDR1 MNHEY, CDR2 SVGAGI. Trimming removed 8 bases from V and 4 bases from J, with 9 bases in between. The CDR3 sequence: CASGWEGANVLTF. For the CDR3, the DNA is TGTGCCAGCGGGTGGGAGGGGGCCAACGTCCTGACTTTC.

The CDR3 nucleotides read TGTGCCAGCAGTCCACTAACGAACCCTTACAATGAGCAGTTCTTC. Translation: CASSPLTNPYNEQFF. This chain joins TRBV6-6 and TRBJ2-1; D unclear. The CDR3 consists of 15 residues. V was cut by 5 bases and J by 4 bases, with 15 bases left in between. In germline, CDR1 is MNHNY, CDR2 SVGAGI (reference sequence).

This clone appeared a single time. The chain is built from TRBV15 and TRBJ2-5; D possibly corresponds to TRBD2 (5 bases). Germline V gives CDR1 LNHNV, CDR2 YYDKDF (reference sequence). The CDR3 runs 14 residues. The V and J ends lost 8 bases and 1 base respectively, with 14 bases between them. CDR3 DNA sequence: TGTGCCACCTCCTCCTCGCGGGTCCAAGAGACCCAGTACTTC. Its translation is CATSSSRVQETQYF. Drawing the rest from reference TRBV15 and TRBJ2-5, the complete variable domain is DAMVIQNPRYQVTQFGKPVTLSCSQTLNHNVMYWYQQKSSQAPKLLFHYYDKDFNNEADTPDNFQSRRPNTSFCFLDIRSPGLGDTAMYLCATSSSRVQETQYFGPGTRLLVL.

V is TRBV29-1 and J is TRBJ1-5; D is possibly TRBD1 (6 bases). Trimming took off 4 bases at V and 2 bases at J, with 21 bases between the two ends. Germline V CDR1 and CDR2: SQVTM, ANQGSEA. CDR3 size: 17 residues. CDR3 in DNA: TGCAGCGTTGCGTTCAGGGGTTCTAGAAAGGGCAATCAGCCCCAGCATTTT. It encodes CSVAFRGSRKGNQPQHF. Looking up the rest from reference TRBV29-1 and TRBJ1-5 gives the full variable domain: SAVISQKPSRDICQRGTSLTIQCQVDSQVTMMFWYRQQPGQSLTLIATANQGSEATYESGFVIDKFPISRPNLTFSTLTVSNMSPEDSSIYLCSVAFRGSRKGNQPQHFGDGTRLSIL.

The gene calls are TRBV7-9 and TRBJ1-6; D not resolved. V lost 5 bases, J lost 4 bases, and 9 bases lay in between. This CDR3 is 14 amino acids long. Germline CDR1 is SEHNR and CDR2 is FQNEAQ (reference sequence). The CDR3 nucleotides are TGTGCCAGCAGCCCCGCGTGGTATAATTCACCCCTCCACTTT. This sequence encodes CASSPAWYNSPLHF.

The rearrangement joins TRBV7-9 to TRBJ1-1; possibly TRBD1 for D (6 bases). The CDR3 spans 14 residues. Germline CDR1 is SEHNR and CDR2 is FQNEAQ (reference sequence). V was trimmed by 7 bases and J by 4 bases, leaving 16 bases between them. The CDR3 sequence: CASMRGAGGTEAFF. The DNA for the CDR3 is TGTGCCAGCATGCGGGGGGCCGGGGGCACTGAAGCTTTCTTT.

By share, this clone ranks as medium-sized. The chain couples TRBV6-5 to TRBJ1-5, with no clear D. V was pared by 0 bases and J by 7 bases, with 7 bases between. From germline, CDR1 is MNHEY and CDR2 SVGAGI. The CDR3 runs 13 residues. The CDR3 DNA reads as TGTGCCAGCAGTTACTCGAAAGAGCAGCCCCAGCATTTT. This codes for CASSYSKEQPQHF.

A remark on this clone: An end of the junction differs from the germline gene, which may be a read error. V is TRBV7-7 and J is TRBJ2-7; D might be TRBD1 (6 bases). Germline V gene sequence: CDR1 SSHAT, CDR2 FNYEAQ (reference sequence). This CDR3 comprises 14 residues. CDR3 sequence: CASSLDETGTIRYF. DNA of the CDR3: TGTGCTAGCAGCTTAGACGAAACAGGGACGATTCGGTACTTC. Drawing the rest from reference TRBV7-7 and TRBJ2-7, the complete variable domain is GAGVSQSPRYKVTKRGQDVTLRCDPISSHATLYWYQQALGQGPEFLTYFNYEAQPDKSGLPSDRFSAERPEGSISTLTIQRTEQRDSAMYRCASSLDETGTIRYFGPGTRLTVT.

The V and J genes are TRBV5-1 and TRBJ2-5; 14 nucleotides line up with TRBD2. The CDR3 sequence is 16 residues long. V lost 3 bases to trimming and J lost 5 bases; unmatched junction nucleotides: 6. Germline lookup yields CDR1 SGHRS and CDR2 YFSETQ. Written as DNA, the CDR3 is TGCGCCAGCAGCTCCGGACTAGCGGGGGGCCGGGAGACCCAGTACTTC. Amino acids: CASSSGLAGGRETQYF.

V gene TRBV7-3 combines with J gene TRBJ1-1; D is uncertain. Germline CDR1 reads SGHTA; CDR2 reads FQGTGA. V was clipped by 2 bases and J by 11 bases, with 15 bases between them. There are 13 residues in the CDR3. The CDR3 nucleotides read TGTGCCAGCAGCTTAGGAGGGCCGGGCGGGGCTTTCTTT. As protein: CASSLGGPGGAFF.

J is TRBJ2-5 and V is TRBV10-3; 11 nucleotides agree with TRBD2. Germline lookup yields CDR1 ENHRY and CDR2 SYGVKD. Trimming at V came to 3 bases and at J to 4 bases, leaving 7 bases not matched to a gene. The CDR3 is made up of 16 amino acids. The CDR3: CAISDTSGGGRETQYF. The CDR3, as DNA: TGTGCCATCAGTGACACTAGCGGGGGAGGGCGAGAGACCCAGTACTTC.

V gene TRBV5-4 combines with J gene TRBJ2-5, with a weak D call TRBD2 (5 bases). The CDR3 loop spans 14 amino acids. The germline gives CDR1 SGHNT, CDR2 YYREEE (reference sequence). V shed 2 bases and J shed 1 base, with 9 bases lying between them. In nucleotides, the CDR3 is TGTGCCAGCAGCTTTTCGGGGTTCCAAGAGACCCAGTACTTC. It encodes CASSFSGFQETQYF.

J is TRBJ1-3 and V is TRBV18; D is ambiguous. Germline CDR1 and CDR2: KGHSH and LQKENI. Deletions cut 6 bases from V and 4 bases from J, with 10 bases between. This CDR3 contains 13 residues. CDR3 protein: CASSDGPGNTIYF. The DNA for the CDR3 is TGTGCCAGCTCGGACGGGCCAGGAAACACCATATATTTT.

V usage is TRBV28 and J usage is TRBJ2-7; D call uncertain. CDR1 is MDHEN and CDR2 is SYDVKM in the germline V gene. The length of the CDR3 is 14 residues. Trimming removed 3 bases from V and 2 bases from J, with 11 bases in between. The chain's CDR3 is CASSLRQTAYEQYF. The CDR3 nucleotides are TGTGCCAGCAGTTTGAGGCAAACTGCCTACGAGCAGTACTTC.

The chain combines TRBV27 with TRBJ1-4, with D perhaps matching TRBD1 (6 bases). Per the germline V gene, CDR1 is MNHEY and CDR2 is SMNVEV (reference sequence). V was shortened by 9 bases and J by 6 bases, with 20 bases between the two germline ends. There are 15 residues in the CDR3. Written as DNA, the CDR3 is TGTGCCAGTCGGGGGGGCGTGGGTCGCGATGAAAAACTGTTTTTT. Its translation is CASRGGVGRDEKLFF.

This chain joins TRBV2 and TRBJ2-2; D unclear. Germline V gives CDR1 SNHLY, CDR2 FYNNEI. The CDR3 totals 14 residues. Trimming pared 3 bases from V and 7 bases from J, leaving 12 bases between. This CDR3 reads CASSEVRIGGELFF. The CDR3 nucleotides are TGTGCCAGCAGTGAGGTGCGGATCGGCGGGGAGCTGTTTTTT.

The chain combines TRBV2 with TRBJ1-3; D not resolved. Germline assignment: CDR1 SNHLY and CDR2 FYNNEI. With 6 bases removed from V and 3 bases from J, the gap between germline ends came to 6 bases. This CDR3 region has 12 residues. The CDR3 reads CASSIDGNTIYF. The CDR3 nucleotides read TGTGCCAGCAGCATCGATGGAAACACCATATATTTT.

J is TRBJ2-7 and V is TRBV5-1; D is perhaps TRBD1 (6 bases). The germline V gene encodes CDR1 SGHRS and CDR2 YFSETQ. This CDR3 is 14 amino acids long. V was pared by 0 bases and J by 3 bases, with 10 bases between. CDR3 nucleotide sequence: TGCGCCAGCAGCTTGGGGGACACCTTCTACGAGCAGTACTTC. It codes for CASSLGDTFYEQYF.

CDR3 protein: CASSRLTGTEAFF. The CDR3 DNA is TGTGCCAGCAGTCGATTGACAGGAACTGAAGCTTTCTTT. The chain recombines TRBV6-1 with TRBJ1-1; the D gene is possibly TRBD1 (6 bases). Trimming removed 5 bases from V and 5 bases from J, with 12 bases in between. The CDR3 length is 13 residues. Germline CDR1 MNHNS, CDR2 SASEGT.

The rearrangement joins TRBV7-2 to TRBJ2-7; 10 bases are a match to TRBD2. V trimming: 5 bases; J trimming: 7 bases; junction bases outside the gene matches: 8. This CDR3 has 14 amino acids. From germline, CDR1 is SGHTA and CDR2 FQGNSA. CDR3 nucleotide sequence: TGTGCCAGCAGCCCAATAGCGGGGGGTTTTGAGCAGTACTTC. This gives the protein CASSPIAGGFEQYF.

The rearrangement uses TRBV13 and TRBJ2-3; perhaps D is TRBD1 or TRBD2 (5 bases each). Germline V CDR1 and CDR2: PRHDT, FYEKMQ (reference sequence). The CDR3 spans 13 residues. Trimming left V 7 bases short and J 11 bases short, with 19 bases between. CDR3 region: CASTQSTGTKQYF. CDR3 coding DNA: TGTGCCAGCACCCAATCTACCGGGACCAAGCAGTATTTT.

The chain carries TRBV6-5 and TRBJ1-2, with 7 positions matching TRBD1. Germline CDR1 is MNHEY and CDR2 is SVGAGI. V gave up 6 bases and J gave up 2 bases; unmatched junction bases: 9. The CDR3 is 15 residues long. The CDR3 protein is CASRETGQQNYGYTF. In nucleotides, the CDR3 is TGTGCCAGCAGAGAAACGGGACAGCAAAACTATGGCTACACCTTC.